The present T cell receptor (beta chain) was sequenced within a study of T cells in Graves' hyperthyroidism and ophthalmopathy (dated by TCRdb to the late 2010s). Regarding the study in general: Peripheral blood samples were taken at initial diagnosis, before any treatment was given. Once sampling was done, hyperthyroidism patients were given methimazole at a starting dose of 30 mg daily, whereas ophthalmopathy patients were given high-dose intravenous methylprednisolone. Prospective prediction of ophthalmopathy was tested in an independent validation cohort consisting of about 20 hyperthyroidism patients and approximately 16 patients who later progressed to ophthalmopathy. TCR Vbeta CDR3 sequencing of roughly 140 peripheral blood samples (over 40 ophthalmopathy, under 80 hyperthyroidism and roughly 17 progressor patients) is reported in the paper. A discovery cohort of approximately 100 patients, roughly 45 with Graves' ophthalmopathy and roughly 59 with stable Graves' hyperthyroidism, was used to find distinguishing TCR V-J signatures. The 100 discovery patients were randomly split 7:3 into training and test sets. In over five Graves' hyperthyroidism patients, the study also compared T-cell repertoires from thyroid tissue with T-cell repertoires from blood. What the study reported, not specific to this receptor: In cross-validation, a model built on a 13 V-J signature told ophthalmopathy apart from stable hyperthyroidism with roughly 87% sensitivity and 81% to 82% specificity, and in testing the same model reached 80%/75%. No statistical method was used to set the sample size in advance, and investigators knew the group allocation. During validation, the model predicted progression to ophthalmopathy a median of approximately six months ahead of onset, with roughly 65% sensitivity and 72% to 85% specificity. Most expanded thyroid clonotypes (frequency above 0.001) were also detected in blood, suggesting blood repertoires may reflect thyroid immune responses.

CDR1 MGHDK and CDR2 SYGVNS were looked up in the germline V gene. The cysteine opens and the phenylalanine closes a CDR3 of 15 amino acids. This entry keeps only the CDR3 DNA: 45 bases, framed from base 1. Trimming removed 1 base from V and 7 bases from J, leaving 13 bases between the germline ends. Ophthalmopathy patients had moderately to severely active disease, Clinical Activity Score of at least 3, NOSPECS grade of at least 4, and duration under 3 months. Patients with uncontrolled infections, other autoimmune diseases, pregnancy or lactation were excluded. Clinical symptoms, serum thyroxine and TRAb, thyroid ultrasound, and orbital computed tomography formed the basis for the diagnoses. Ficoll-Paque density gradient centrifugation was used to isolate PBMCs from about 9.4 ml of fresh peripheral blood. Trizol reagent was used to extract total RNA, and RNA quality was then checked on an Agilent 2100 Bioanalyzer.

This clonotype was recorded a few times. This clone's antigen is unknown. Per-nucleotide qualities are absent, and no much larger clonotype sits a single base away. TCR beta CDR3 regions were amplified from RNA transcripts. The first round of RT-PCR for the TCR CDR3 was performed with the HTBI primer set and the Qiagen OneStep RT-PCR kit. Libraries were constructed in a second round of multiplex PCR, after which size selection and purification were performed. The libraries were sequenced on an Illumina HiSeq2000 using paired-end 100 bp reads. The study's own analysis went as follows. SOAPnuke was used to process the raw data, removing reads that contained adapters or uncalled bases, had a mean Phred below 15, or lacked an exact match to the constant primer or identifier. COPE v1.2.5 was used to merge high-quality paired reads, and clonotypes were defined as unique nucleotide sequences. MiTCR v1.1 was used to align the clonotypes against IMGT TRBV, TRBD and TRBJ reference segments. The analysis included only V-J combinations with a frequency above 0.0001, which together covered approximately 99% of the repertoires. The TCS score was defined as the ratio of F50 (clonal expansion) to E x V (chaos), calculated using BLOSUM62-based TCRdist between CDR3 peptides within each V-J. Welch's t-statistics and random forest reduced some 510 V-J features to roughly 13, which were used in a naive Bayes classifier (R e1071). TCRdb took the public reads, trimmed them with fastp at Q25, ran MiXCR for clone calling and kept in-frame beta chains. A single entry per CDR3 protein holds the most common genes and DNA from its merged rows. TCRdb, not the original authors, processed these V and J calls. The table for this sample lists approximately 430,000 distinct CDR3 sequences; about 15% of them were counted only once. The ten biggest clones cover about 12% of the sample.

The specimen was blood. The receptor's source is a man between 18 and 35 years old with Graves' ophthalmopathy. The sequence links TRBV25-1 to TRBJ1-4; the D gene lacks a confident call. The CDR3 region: CASSESGGSSEKLFF. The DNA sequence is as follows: TGTGCCAGCAGTGAATCAGGAGGGTCGAGTGAAAAACTGTTTTTT.